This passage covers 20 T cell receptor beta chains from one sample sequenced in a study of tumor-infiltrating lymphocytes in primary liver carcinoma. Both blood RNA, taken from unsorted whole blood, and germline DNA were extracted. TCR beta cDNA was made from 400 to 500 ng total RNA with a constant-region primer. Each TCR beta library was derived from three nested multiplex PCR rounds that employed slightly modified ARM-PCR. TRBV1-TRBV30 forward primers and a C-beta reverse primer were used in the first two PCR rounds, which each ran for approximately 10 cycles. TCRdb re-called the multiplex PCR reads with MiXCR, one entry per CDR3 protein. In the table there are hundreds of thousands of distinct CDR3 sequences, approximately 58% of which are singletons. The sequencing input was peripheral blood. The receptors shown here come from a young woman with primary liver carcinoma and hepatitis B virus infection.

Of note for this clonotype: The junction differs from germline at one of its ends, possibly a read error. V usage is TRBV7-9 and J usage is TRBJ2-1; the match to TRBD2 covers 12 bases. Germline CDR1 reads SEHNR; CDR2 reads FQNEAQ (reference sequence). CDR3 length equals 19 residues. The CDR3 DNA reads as TGTGCCAGCAGCTTAGTCGGATTGACTAGCGGGAGTGAGTACAATGAGCAGTTTTTC. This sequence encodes CASSLVGLTSGSEYNEQFF.

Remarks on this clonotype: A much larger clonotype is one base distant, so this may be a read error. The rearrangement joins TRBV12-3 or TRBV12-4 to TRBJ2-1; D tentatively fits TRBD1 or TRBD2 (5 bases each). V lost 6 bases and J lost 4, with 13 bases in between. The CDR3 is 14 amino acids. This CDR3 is CASSPARGYNEQFF. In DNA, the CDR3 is TGTGCCAGCAGCCCGGCGAGGGGATACAATGAGCAGTTCTTC.

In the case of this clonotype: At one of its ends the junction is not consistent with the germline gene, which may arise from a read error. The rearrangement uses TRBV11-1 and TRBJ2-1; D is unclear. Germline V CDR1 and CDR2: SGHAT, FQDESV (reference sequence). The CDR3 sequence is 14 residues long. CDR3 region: CANSLSGGRREQFF. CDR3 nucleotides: TGTGCCAACAGCTTATCGGGTGGACGAAGGGAGCAGTTCTTC.

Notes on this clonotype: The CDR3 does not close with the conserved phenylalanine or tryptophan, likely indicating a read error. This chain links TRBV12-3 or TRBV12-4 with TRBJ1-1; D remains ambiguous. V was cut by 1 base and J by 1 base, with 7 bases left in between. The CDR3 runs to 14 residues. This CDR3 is CASSLEVANTEAFY. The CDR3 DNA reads TGTGCCAGCAGTTTAGAAGTGGCGAACACTGAAGCTTTCTAT.

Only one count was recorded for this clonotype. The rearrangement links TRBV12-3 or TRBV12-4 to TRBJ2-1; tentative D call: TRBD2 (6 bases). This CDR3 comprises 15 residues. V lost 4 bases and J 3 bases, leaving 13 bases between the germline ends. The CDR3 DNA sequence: TGTGCCAGCAGTTCGAAGGGACTGGACTACAATGAGCAGTTCTTC. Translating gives CASSSKGLDYNEQFF.

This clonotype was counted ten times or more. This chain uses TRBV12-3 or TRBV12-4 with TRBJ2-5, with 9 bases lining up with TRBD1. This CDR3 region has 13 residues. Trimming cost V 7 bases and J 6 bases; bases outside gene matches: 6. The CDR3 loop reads CASNLGQGKTQYF. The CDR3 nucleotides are TGTGCCAGCAACCTCGGACAGGGGAAGACCCAGTACTTC.

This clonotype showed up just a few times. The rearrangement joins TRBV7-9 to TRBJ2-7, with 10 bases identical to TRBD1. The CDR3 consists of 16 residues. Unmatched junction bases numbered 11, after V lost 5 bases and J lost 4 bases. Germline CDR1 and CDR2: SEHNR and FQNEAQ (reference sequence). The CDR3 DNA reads TGTGCCAGCAGCACCCCTGGGGGACAGGGGTCATACGAGCAGTACTTC. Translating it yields CASSTPGGQGSYEQYF.

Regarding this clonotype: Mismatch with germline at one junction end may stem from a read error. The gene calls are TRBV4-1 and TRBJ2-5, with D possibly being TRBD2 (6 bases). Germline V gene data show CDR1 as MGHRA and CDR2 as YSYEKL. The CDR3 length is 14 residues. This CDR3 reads CTSSRGVAEETQYF. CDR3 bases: TGCACCAGCAGCCGCGGGGTGGCTGAAGAGACCCAGTACTTC.

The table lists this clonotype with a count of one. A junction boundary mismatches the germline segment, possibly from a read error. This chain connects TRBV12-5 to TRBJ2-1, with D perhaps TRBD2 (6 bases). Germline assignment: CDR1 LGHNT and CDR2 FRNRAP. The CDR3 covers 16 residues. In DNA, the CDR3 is TGTGCTAGTGCTTTGGGAAGACTAGGCCAGAACAATGAGCAGTTCTTC. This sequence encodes CASALGRLGQNNEQFF.

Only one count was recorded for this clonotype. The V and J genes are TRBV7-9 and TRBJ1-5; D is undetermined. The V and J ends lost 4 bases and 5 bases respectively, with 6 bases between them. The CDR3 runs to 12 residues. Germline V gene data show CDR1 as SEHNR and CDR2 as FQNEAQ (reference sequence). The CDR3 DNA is TGTGCCAGCAGCTCCAGCCATCAGCCCCAGCATTTT. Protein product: CASSSSHQPQHF.

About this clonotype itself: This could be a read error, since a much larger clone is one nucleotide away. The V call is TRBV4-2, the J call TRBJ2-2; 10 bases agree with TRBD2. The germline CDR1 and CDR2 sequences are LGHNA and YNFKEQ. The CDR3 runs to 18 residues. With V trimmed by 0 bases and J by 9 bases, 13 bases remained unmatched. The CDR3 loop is CASSQDLGVAGGPWELFF. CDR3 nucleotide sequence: TGTGCCAGCAGCCAAGATTTAGGAGTAGCGGGAGGTCCCTGGGAGCTGTTTTTT.

The CDR3 region has the DNA TGTGCCAGCAGCTTGACCGGACAGGCGCACAATGAGCAGTTCTTC. It codes for CASSLTGQAHNEQFF. This chain joins TRBV5-8 and TRBJ2-1; 7 positions agree with TRBD1. CDR3 size: 15 residues. J lost 5 bases, V lost 1 base, and 6 bases had no gene match. CDR1 and CDR2 from the germline V gene are SGHTS and YDEGEE.

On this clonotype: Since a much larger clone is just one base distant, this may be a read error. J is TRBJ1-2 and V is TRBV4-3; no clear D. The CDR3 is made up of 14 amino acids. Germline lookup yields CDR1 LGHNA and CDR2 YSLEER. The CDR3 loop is CASSQGTAGYDYTF. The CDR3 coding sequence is TGCGCCAGCAGCCAAGGAACGGCCGGCTATGACTACACCTTC.

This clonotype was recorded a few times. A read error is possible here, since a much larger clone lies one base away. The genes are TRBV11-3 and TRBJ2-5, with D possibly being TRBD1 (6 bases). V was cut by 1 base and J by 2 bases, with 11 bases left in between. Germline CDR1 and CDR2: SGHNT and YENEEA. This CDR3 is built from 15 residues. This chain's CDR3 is CASSLGDNVQETQYF. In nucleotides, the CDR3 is TGTGCCAGCAGCTTAGGGGACAACGTACAAGAGACCCAGTACTTC.

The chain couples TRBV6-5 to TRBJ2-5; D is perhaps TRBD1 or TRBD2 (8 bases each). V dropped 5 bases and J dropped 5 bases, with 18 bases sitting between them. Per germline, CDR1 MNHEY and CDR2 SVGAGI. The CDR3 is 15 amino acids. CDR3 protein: CASSGQGASGETQYF. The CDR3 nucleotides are TGTGCCAGCAGTGGCCAGGGGGCTAGCGGGGAGACCCAGTACTTC.

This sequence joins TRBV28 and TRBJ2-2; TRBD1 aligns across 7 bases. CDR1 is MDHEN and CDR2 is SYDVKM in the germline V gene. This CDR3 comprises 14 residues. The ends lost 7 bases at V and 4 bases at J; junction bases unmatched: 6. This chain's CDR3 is CASKRQGITGELFF. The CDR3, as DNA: TGTGCCAGCAAAAGACAGGGAATCACCGGGGAGCTGTTTTTT.

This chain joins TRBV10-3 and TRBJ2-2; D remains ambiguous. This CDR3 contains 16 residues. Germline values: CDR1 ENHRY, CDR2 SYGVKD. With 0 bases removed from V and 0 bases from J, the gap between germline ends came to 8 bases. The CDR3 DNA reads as TGTGCCATCAGTGAGTCCCACTATTCGAACACCGGGGAGCTGTTTTTT. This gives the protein CAISESHYSNTGELFF.

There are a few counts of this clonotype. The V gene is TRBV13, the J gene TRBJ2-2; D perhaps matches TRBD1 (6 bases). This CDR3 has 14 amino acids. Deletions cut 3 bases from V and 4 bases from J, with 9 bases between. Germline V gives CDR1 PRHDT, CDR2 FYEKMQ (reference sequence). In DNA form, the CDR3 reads TGTGCCAGCAGCTTGGGGGCTGCCACCGGGGAGCTGTTTTTT. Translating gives CASSLGAATGELFF.

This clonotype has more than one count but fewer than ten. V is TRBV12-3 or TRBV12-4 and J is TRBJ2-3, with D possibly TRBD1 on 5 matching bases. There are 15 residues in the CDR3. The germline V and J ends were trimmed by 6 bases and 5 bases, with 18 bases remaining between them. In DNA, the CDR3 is TGTGCCAGCAGCCGAGGACAACCCATAGGAGATACGCAGTATTTT. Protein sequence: CASSRGQPIGDTQYF.

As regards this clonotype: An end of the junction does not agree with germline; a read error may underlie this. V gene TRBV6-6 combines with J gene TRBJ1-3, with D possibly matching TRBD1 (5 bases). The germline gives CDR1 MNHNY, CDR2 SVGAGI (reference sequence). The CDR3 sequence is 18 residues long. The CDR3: CASSYSGQGGEYGNTIYF. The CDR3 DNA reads TGTGCAAGCAGTTACTCCGGCCAGGGTGGGGAATATGGAAACACCATATATTTT.